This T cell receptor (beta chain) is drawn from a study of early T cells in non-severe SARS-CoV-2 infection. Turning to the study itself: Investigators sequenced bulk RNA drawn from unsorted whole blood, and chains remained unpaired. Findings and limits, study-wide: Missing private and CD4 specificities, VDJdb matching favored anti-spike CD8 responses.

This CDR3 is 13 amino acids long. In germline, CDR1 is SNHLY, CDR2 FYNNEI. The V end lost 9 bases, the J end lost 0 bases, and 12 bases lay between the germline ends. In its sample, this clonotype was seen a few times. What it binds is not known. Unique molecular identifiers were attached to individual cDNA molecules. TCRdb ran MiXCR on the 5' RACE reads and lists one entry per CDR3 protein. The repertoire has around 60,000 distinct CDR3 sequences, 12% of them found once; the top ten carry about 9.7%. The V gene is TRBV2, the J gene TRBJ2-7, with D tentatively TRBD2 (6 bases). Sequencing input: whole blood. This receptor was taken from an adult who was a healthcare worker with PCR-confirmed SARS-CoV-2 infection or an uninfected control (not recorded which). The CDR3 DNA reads TGTGCCAGAGAAGTAGCGGACTCCTACGAGCAGTACTTC. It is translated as CAREVADSYEQYF. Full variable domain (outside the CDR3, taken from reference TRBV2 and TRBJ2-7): EPEVTQTPSHQVTQMGQEVILRCVPISNHLYFYWYRQILGQKVEFLVSFYNNEISEKSEIFDDQFSVERPDGSNFTLKIRSTKLEDSAMYFCAREVADSYEQYFGPGTRLTVT.